Listed below are T cell receptor beta chains from one sample, sequenced in a study of blood T cell repertoires in COVID-19. TCRdb's table, derived via immunoSEQ multiplex PCR, lists solely in-frame clones and lacks some. Of approximately 460,000 clones in the sample, 89% were seen once. The sequenced material came from peripheral blood. The origin of the receptors is a man aged 18 to 29 with COVID-19, enrolled during active disease. Both conserved end residues are part of each CDR3. A D gene is named only where the DNA matches it firmly. Rows may omit the clone size; those that give it use once, few, many or a size class.

TRBV18	.	TRBD2	TRBJ2-5	TGTGCCAGCTCACGTGGAACAGCGGGGGGGGCGGAGACCCAGTACTTC	CASSRGTAGGAETQYF
TRBV4-2	.	.	TRBJ2-2	TGTGCCAGCAGCCAAGTGGGCGGGGAGAACACCGGGGAGCTGTTTTTT	CASSQVGGENTGELFF
TRBV3-1/TRBV3-2	once	.	TRBJ2-2	TGTGCCAGCAGCCTCCTTGGGGGGACGGAGCTGTTTTTT	CASSLLGGTELFF
TRBV30	once	.	TRBJ1-6	TGTGCCTGGAGTCGGGGGGCGCAGGCACCCCTCCACTTT	CAWSRGAQAPLHF
TRBV7-8	.	.	TRBJ1-1	TGTGCCAGCAGCTTAGATCCTCTTTTCACTGAAGCTTTCTTT	CASSLDPLFTEAFF
TRBV9	.	.	TRBJ2-7	TGTGCCAGCAGCGAGGGGGGGCTGCCATCCTCCTACGAGCAGTACTTC	CASSEGGLPSSYEQYF
TRBV11-2	.	TRBD1	TRBJ2-1	TGTGCCAGCAGCGTAGACAGGGGCAATGAGCAGTTCTTC	CASSVDRGNEQFF
TRBV5-6	.	TRBD2	TRBJ2-7	TGTGCCAGCAGCTTAGGTCTAGGGACTACCGGTTACGAGCAGTACTTC	CASSLGLGTTGYEQYF
TRBV5-4	.	TRBD2	TRBJ2-7	TGTGCCAGCAGCTTGGGAAGACTAGCGGGCGAGCAGTACTTC	CASSLGRLAGEQYF
TRBV12-5	.	.	TRBJ2-3	TGTGCTAGTGGTTTGGGACAGAACGCAGATACGCAGTATTTT	CASGLGQNADTQYF
TRBV5-1	.	TRBD2	TRBJ2-5	TGCGCCAGCAGCCCGGGACTAACGGGAGAGACCCAGTACTTC	CASSPGLTGETQYF
TRBV27	.	.	TRBJ1-6	TGTGCCAGCAGTTTAATGGTCAGCTATAATTCACCCCTCCACTTT	CASSLMVSYNSPLHF
TRBV7-9	.	TRBD1	TRBJ2-7	TGTGCCAGCAGCCAACCAGGGGGTAGGTACGAGCAGTACTTC	CASSQPGGRYEQYF
TRBV7-9	.	.	TRBJ2-3	TGTGCCAGCAGCTTAGTCTGGGTAGACTATGAAGCAGATACGCAGTATTTT	CASSLVWVDYEADTQYF
TRBV6-5	once	.	TRBJ1-1	TGTGCCAGCAGGACCGGGTTGAACACTGAAGCTTTCTTT	CASRTGLNTEAFF
TRBV29-1	once	TRBD2	TRBJ2-7	TGCAGCGTTGAGGGACTAACTGACGAGCAGTACTTC	CSVEGLTDEQYF
TRBV5-6	.	.	TRBJ2-5	TGTGCCAGCAGCTTGGTCGGGATGGAGACCCAGTACTTC	CASSLVGMETQYF
TRBV27	.	.	TRBJ2-3	TGTGCCAGCAGTTTAACAGGCAGGGATACGCAGTATTTT	CASSLTGRDTQYF
TRBV19	.	TRBD2	TRBJ2-2	TGTGCCAGTATCTTTAGCGGGACCGGGGAGCTGTTTTTT	CASIFSGTGELFF
TRBV5-4	.	TRBD1	TRBJ2-5	TGTGCCAGCAGCCCGACAGGGGGCAGGGAGACCCAGTACTTC	CASSPTGGRETQYF
TRBV10-2	.	TRBD1	TRBJ1-2	TGCGCCAGCAGTATACAGGGGGATGGCTACACCTTC	CASSIQGDGYTF
TRBV9	.	TRBD1	TRBJ1-4	TGTGCCAGCAGCCCAGGACAGGGAGGAGAAAAACTGTTTTTT	CASSPGQGGEKLFF
TRBV7-8	once	.	TRBJ2-2	TGTGCCAGCAGCCGACAGGCAGCAGGGCTCACCGGGGAGCTGTTTTTT	CASSRQAAGLTGELFF
TRBV7-8	.	.	TRBJ1-1	TGTGCCAGCAGCCCCGGGGAGGGGAACACTGAAGCTTTCTTT	CASSPGEGNTEAFF
TRBV6-5	.	TRBD1	TRBJ2-7	TGTGCCAGCGGGGAGACAGGGACCCCTGACGAGCAGTACTTC	CASGETGTPDEQYF
TRBV27	.	TRBD1	TRBJ1-1	TGTGCCAGCAGTGGCGGACAGGGGAGTACTGAAGCTTTCTTT	CASSGGQGSTEAFF
TRBV19	few	.	TRBJ2-2	TGTGCCAGTAATCGACAGGCGAACACCGGGGAGCTGTTTTTT	CASNRQANTGELFF
TRBV29-1	.	TRBD2	TRBJ2-3	TGCAGCGTTGAAGAGGAGGGACTAGCGGCTAGCACAGATACGCAGTATTTT	CSVEEEGLAASTDTQYF
TRBV27	.	TRBD1	TRBJ2-1	TGTGCCAGCAGTTTGTGGCAGGGGGCGTACAATGAGCAGTTCTTC	CASSLWQGAYNEQFF
TRBV19	.	TRBD2	TRBJ2-7	TGTGCCAGTAGCCTGACTAGCGGTAGCTACGAGCAGTACTTC	CASSLTSGSYEQYF
TRBV5-6	once	.	TRBJ2-7	TGTGCCAGCAGCTTGAGCTGGACAAACTACGAGCAGTACTTC	CASSLSWTNYEQYF
TRBV7-9	.	TRBD1	TRBJ2-1	TGTGCCAGCAGCCTACGGACAGGGCATGAGCAGTTCTTC	CASSLRTGHEQFF
TRBV7-9	.	.	TRBJ2-1	TGTGCCAGCAGCTTATTAAACCCGGAGTACAATGAGCAGTTCTTC	CASSLLNPEYNEQFF
TRBV7-9	.	TRBD2	TRBJ2-3	TGTGCCAGCAGTATCAATAGCGGGCGGACAGATACGCAGTATTTT	CASSINSGRTDTQYF
TRBV7-8	.	TRBD2	TRBJ2-5	TGTGCCACTCTCGATGCTGGAGCGGGAGGGCCGGGAGAGACCCAGTACTTC	CATLDAGAGGPGETQYF
TRBV7-9	few	.	TRBJ1-5	TGTGCCAGCACCGGTGGCGGGGGTGGCAATCAGCCCCAGCATTTT	CASTGGGGGNQPQHF
TRBV13	.	TRBD2	TRBJ2-1	TGTGCCAGCAGCTTCCGGACTAGGTCCTACAATGAGCAGTTCTTC	CASSFRTRSYNEQFF
TRBV7-9	.	TRBD2	TRBJ2-3	TGTGCCAGCAGCTTGGTAGCGGGAGATTTTACAGATACGCAGTATTTT	CASSLVAGDFTDTQYF
TRBV2	.	.	TRBJ1-5	TGTGCCAGCATCGGGGGGCAGGGGAATCAGCCCCAGCATTTT	CASIGGQGNQPQHF
TRBV12-5	.	TRBD1	TRBJ1-4	TGTGCTAGTGGGGAGGGGGCGCTTACTAATGAAAAACTGTTTTTT	CASGEGALTNEKLFF
TRBV24-1	.	.	TRBJ1-5	TGTGCCACCAGTGATTTGAGACGAACAGCTTATAGCAATCAGCCCCAGCATTTT	CATSDLRRTAYSNQPQHF
TRBV6-5	once	TRBD1	TRBJ2-2	TGTGCCAGCAGTCAAATGACAGGGGACACCGGGGAGCTGTTTTTT	CASSQMTGDTGELFF
TRBV5-1	few	TRBD2	TRBJ2-3	TGCGCCAGCAGCTTGGCGCGGGAGCGGGCAGATACGCAGTATTTT	CASSLARERADTQYF
TRBV19	.	.	TRBJ2-7	TGTGCCAGTAGTAACCGACCAGGGTACGAGCAGTACTTC	CASSNRPGYEQYF
TRBV11-3	.	TRBD2	TRBJ2-1	TGTGCCAGCAGCTCCCCGACTAGCGGGAGGGCCCCCTACAATGAGCAGTTCTTC	CASSSPTSGRAPYNEQFF
TRBV7-2	.	TRBD2	TRBJ2-5	TGTGCCAGCAGAACCGGGACTAGTCAGGGGACCCAGTACTTC	CASRTGTSQGTQYF
TRBV7-9	.	TRBD1	TRBJ1-1	TGTGCCAGCAGCCACCGCCGCGACAGGGGGCTGGACACTGAAGCTTTCTTT	CASSHRRDRGLDTEAFF
TRBV5-8	.	TRBD2	TRBJ2-1	TGTGCCAGCAGCTTGATGCTAGCGGGAGGCGAGTTTAGGAATGAGCAGTTCTTC	CASSLMLAGGEFRNEQFF